These 2 T cell receptor beta chains were sequenced from one sample in a study of OX40 agonist ivuxolimab in advanced cancers. Using immunoSEQ multiplex PCR, the repertoire was profiled, and TCRdb retains in-frame clones only, with some absent. The top ten hold approximately 8.3% of the sample, which has around 54,000 clones, approximately 90% seen once. This sample comprised CD4+ or CD8+ T cells sorted from blood, obtained in a trial of the OX40 agonist ivuxolimab. The receptors shown here come from an adult with an advanced solid tumor such as melanoma, head and neck, liver or kidney cancer.

CDR3 sequence reads: CASSPEVGWNTEAFF. The CDR3 DNA is TGTGCCAGCAGCCCAGAGGTAGGGTGGAACACTGAAGCTTTCTTT. The rearrangement uses TRBV7-2 and TRBJ1-1; D ambiguous. The CDR3 runs 15 residues. Trimming removed 5 bases from V and 1 base from J, with 14 bases in between. Germline V gives CDR1 SGHTA, CDR2 FQGNSA.

This clone was observed a handful of times. The chain recombines TRBV6-5 with TRBJ1-5; D uncertain. Germline assignment: CDR1 MNHEY and CDR2 SVGAGI. The length of the CDR3 is 13 residues. V gave up 8 bases and J gave up 5 bases, with 13 bases separating them. CDR3 DNA sequence: TGTGCCAGCTCTTACGGGGTGCATCAGCCCCAGCATTTT. Translated: CASSYGVHQPQHF.